The rows below give T cell receptor beta chains drawn from one sample of a study of blood T cell repertoires in COVID-19. Using immunoSEQ multiplex PCR, the repertoire was profiled, and TCRdb retains in-frame clones only, with some absent. The data show about 480,000 clones, around nine tenths seen once. Input material: PBMCs or T cells enriched from blood (not recorded which). These receptors were taken from a woman in her forties who had recovered from COVID-19. Both conserved end residues are part of each CDR3. A D gene is named only where the DNA matches it firmly. Rows give clone size only sometimes, using once, few, many, or a class for an expanded clone.

abundance | j_gene | d_gene | v_gene | CDR3nt | CDR3aa
- | TRBJ2-4 | - | TRBV11-3 | TGTGCCAGCAGCTTAGAAGACAGGAGCATTCAGTACTTC | CASSLEDRSIQYF
- | TRBJ2-7 | - | TRBV6-5 | TGTGCCAGCAGTTACTCGGCAGGGGCCCGATCCTACGAGCAGTACTTC | CASSYSAGARSYEQYF
- | TRBJ1-3 | - | TRBV7-2 | TGTGCCAGCAGCTCACAGGGATTAGGAAACACCATATATTTT | CASSSQGLGNTIYF
- | TRBJ1-2 | - | TRBV11-2 | TGTGCCAGTCCCGAGCCGAGGGGCTACACCTTC | CASPEPRGYTF
- | TRBJ2-7 | TRBD2 | TRBV7-9 | TGTGCCAGCAGCTTAGCGGGACTAGCGTACGAGCAGTACTTC | CASSLAGLAYEQYF
- | TRBJ2-7 | - | TRBV20-1 | TGCAGTGCTATTGGGCGCTACGAGCAGTACTTC | CSAIGRYEQYF
- | TRBJ1-2 | - | TRBV19 | TGTGCCAGTAGTTCCACCTGGGGGGGAGACTATGGCTACACCTTC | CASSSTWGGDYGYTF
few | TRBJ1-2 | TRBD1 | TRBV27 | TGTGCCAGCAGTACCCGGGACAGGGGGCGCGTATGGACGAGGGATGGCTACACCTTC | CASSTRDRGRVWTRDGYTF
- | TRBJ1-6 | - | TRBV30 | TGTGCCTGGAGTGTGACACAGACCGATTCACCCCTCCACTTT | CAWSVTQTDSPLHF
- | TRBJ2-5 | TRBD2 | TRBV4-1 | TGCGCCAGCAGCCGTGGGACTAGCGGGAGTGCCTACCAAGAGACCCAGTACTTC | CASSRGTSGSAYQETQYF
- | TRBJ2-7 | - | TRBV7-6 | TGTGCCAGCAGCTCGTTGAGTGGGAGCGAGCAGTACTTC | CASSSLSGSEQYF
- | TRBJ1-1 | - | TRBV9 | TGTGCCAGCAGCGCGCAGGGCGGCACTGAAGCTTTCTTT | CASSAQGGTEAFF
- | TRBJ2-7 | - | TRBV6-1 | TGTGCCAGCAGTGAAGCGGGCAGGGGTAGCTCCTACGAGCAGTACTTC | CASSEAGRGSSYEQYF
- | TRBJ1-6 | - | TRBV7-9 | TGTGCCAGCAGCACCGGGGAGACGAGCTCCTATAATTCACCCCTCCACTTT | CASSTGETSSYNSPLHF
- | TRBJ1-1 | - | TRBV6-2/TRBV6-3 | TGTGCCAGCAGCGTTACAGGGATGAGAACTGAAGCTTTCTTT | CASSVTGMRTEAFF
- | TRBJ1-6 | TRBD1 | TRBV3-1/TRBV3-2 | TGTGCCAGCAGCCGGGGATTCGGTCAGGGGGTGAATTCACCCCTCCACTTT | CASSRGFGQGVNSPLHF
once | TRBJ2-1 | TRBD1 | TRBV5-1 | TGCGCCAGCAGCTCGACAGGGAACTACAATGAGCAGTTCTTC | CASSSTGNYNEQFF